This T cell receptor (beta chain) originates from a study of blood T cell repertoires in COVID-19. At the level of the study: Material from acute and convalescent COVID-19 was sourced from the United States, Italy and Spain.

This CDR3 comprises 14 residues. Trimming at V came to 4 bases and at J to 5 bases, leaving 2 bases not matched to a gene. Germline values: CDR1 KGHSH, CDR2 LQKENI. For this clone: The sample holds other DNA sequences that translate to the same CDR3.

Method: immunoSEQ multiplex PCR; TCRdb's copy keeps in-frame clones and lacks some. Among tens of thousands of clones listed, roughly 85% were seen once. The specimen sequenced was peripheral blood. The chain employs TRBV18 and TRBJ1-5; 10 bases line up with TRBD1. This receptor was identified in a man aged 55-75 years with active or convalescent COVID-19. As DNA, the CDR3 is TGTGCCAGCTCACAGGGACAGGGGCATCAGCCCCAGCATTTT. It is translated as CASSQGQGHQPQHF.